Presented here are 22 T cell receptor beta chains from one specimen sequenced in a study of post-analysis software for immune sequencing data (dated by TCRdb to the mid-2010s). Points the paper makes about the study in general: Significantly higher frequencies in patients than in controls were found for about five TRBV segments, including TRBV5-6, TRBV5-1 and TRBV20-1.

Library generation was performed with PCR. The sequencer listed for this sample is Illumina HiSeq 2500. Unique molecular identifiers were incorporated into TCR beta cDNA libraries to reduce PCR and sequencing biases. Using fastp at Q25 and MiXCR, TCRdb reprocessed the public reads and kept productive beta chains. Entries that share a CDR3 protein sequence are merged under the most common genes and DNA. The sample table records hundreds of thousands of distinct CDR3 sequences; around 27% of these occur just once. Around 0.6% of the sample lies in the top ten. These receptors are not linked to any known antigen. Sequenced sample: blood. Every receptor here comes from a girl between 10 and 17 years old with multiple sclerosis.

V is TRBV6-5 and J is TRBJ2-5; 10 positions match TRBD1. Germline V gene sequence: CDR1 MNHEY, CDR2 SVGAGI. The CDR3 contains 15 residues. The V gene end was trimmed by 8 bases and the J gene end by 3 bases; junction bases not matched to a gene: 9. The CDR3 loop is CASLNLGTGEETQYF. In DNA, the CDR3 is TGTGCCAGCCTTAACTTAGGGACAGGGGAAGAGACCCAGTACTTC.

This chain links TRBV5-5 with TRBJ1-5; 9 bases match TRBD1. CDR3 size: 16 residues. Germline values: CDR1 SGHKS, CDR2 YYEKEE (reference sequence). The junction had 4 bases not matched to a gene; V was cut back by 2 bases and J by 1 base. CDR3 in DNA: TGTGCCAGCAGCTTACCCGGGACAGGGAGCAATCAGCCCCAGCATTTT. It yields the protein CASSLPGTGSNQPQHF.

This clonotype was observed a handful of times. The rearrangement links TRBV13 to TRBJ2-2; D perhaps matches TRBD1 (6 bases). CDR3 length equals 16 residues. Germline V lookup: CDR1 PRHDT, CDR2 FYEKMQ (reference sequence). Between the trimmed V and J ends, which lost 5 bases and 0 bases, there was a span of 13 bases. CDR3 nucleotides: TGTGCCAGCAGCCCAAGGACAGACGCGAACACCGGGGAGCTGTTTTTT. This sequence encodes CASSPRTDANTGELFF. Based on the CDR3 plus reference TRBV13 and TRBJ2-2, the full variable domain is AAGVIQSPRHLIKEKRETATLKCYPIPRHDTVYWYQQGPGQDPQFLISFYEKMQSDKGSIPDRFSAQQFSDYHSELNMSSLELGDSALYFCASSPRTDANTGELFFGEGSRLTVL.

The chain employs TRBV20-1 and TRBJ2-5; 11 bases agree with TRBD2. Germline V gene lookup returns CDR1 DFQATT and CDR2 SNEGSKA (reference sequence). This CDR3 spans 15 amino acids. The J segment lost 2 bases and the V segment lost 6 bases, leaving 8 bases of the junction unmatched. CDR3 residues: CSAGIAGGLQETQYF. The CDR3 DNA reads TGCAGTGCAGGGATAGCGGGGGGGCTTCAAGAGACCCAGTACTTC.

This clonotype turned up a few times. The rearrangement joins TRBV7-2 to TRBJ2-7; 8 bases match TRBD2. Germline assignment: CDR1 SGHTA and CDR2 FQGNSA. CDR3 size: 18 residues. The J segment lost 1 base and the V segment lost 5 bases, leaving 16 bases of the junction unmatched. CDR3 amino acids: CASSRLPTSGSTSYEQYF. CDR3 coding DNA: TGTGCCAGCAGCCGACTACCTACTAGCGGCTCTACTTCCTACGAGCAGTACTTC. The full variable domain, completed using reference TRBV7-2 and TRBJ2-7, is GAGVSQSPSNKVTEKGKDVELRCDPISGHTALYWYRQSLGQGLEFLIYFQGNSAPDKSGLPSDRFSAERTGGSVSTLTIQRTQQEDSAVYLCASSRLPTSGSTSYEQYFGPGTRLTVT.

This chain connects TRBV20-1 to TRBJ2-3, with TRBD2 identical over 12 bases. The CDR3 has 18 residues. V trimming: 3 bases; J trimming: 1 base; junction bases outside the gene matches: 11. CDR1 is DFQATT and CDR2 is SNEGSKA in the germline V gene (reference sequence). The CDR3 coding sequence is TGCAGTGCTAGGAATGACGGACTAGCGGGATGGGGCACAGATACGCAGTATTTT. Protein sequence: CSARNDGLAGWGTDTQYF.

The CDR3: CASRTQYF. The CDR3 DNA reads TGTGCCAGCAGAACGCAGTATTTT. This chain links TRBV6-2 or TRBV6-3 with TRBJ2-3; D uncertain. V was cut by 6 bases and J by 9 bases, with 1 base left in between. Germline CDR1 and CDR2: MNHEY and SVGEGT. This CDR3 is built from 8 residues.

This clonotype was recorded a few times. The rearrangement links TRBV7-6 to TRBJ1-1, with D unclear. The germline gives CDR1 SGHVS, CDR2 FNYEAQ. The CDR3 length is 14 residues. The V and J ends lost 5 bases and 11 bases respectively, with 21 bases between them. This chain's CDR3 is CASSPEGRVGLAFF. CDR3 in DNA: TGTGCCAGCAGCCCCGAGGGAAGGGTTGGTCTGGCTTTCTTT.

The chain recombines TRBV28 with TRBJ2-5; D possibly corresponds to TRBD1 (5 bases). CDR3 size: 12 residues. V was cut by 7 bases and J by 6 bases, with 12 bases left in between. In germline, CDR1 is MDHEN, CDR2 SYDVKM. CDR3 nucleotide sequence: TGTGCCAGCAATATCCAGGGCCAGACCCAGTACTTC. Translating it yields CASNIQGQTQYF. Drawing the rest from reference TRBV28 and TRBJ2-5, the complete variable domain is DVKVTQSSRYLVKRTGEKVFLECVQDMDHENMFWYRQDPGLGLRLIYFSYDVKMKEKGDIPEGYSVSREKKERFSLILESASTNQTSMYLCASNIQGQTQYFGPGTRLLVL.

The V gene is TRBV7-2, the J gene TRBJ2-5; possible D gene TRBD2, 5 bases. Trimming pared 5 bases from V and 7 bases from J, leaving 11 bases between. CDR1 is SGHTA, CDR2 FQGNSA, per germline. CDR3 length equals 12 residues. The CDR3 bases are TGTGCCAGCAGCCCGGACGAGGGGACCCAGTACTTC. It is translated as CASSPDEGTQYF.

This clonotype appeared a few times. This CDR3 is CASSQIGGINYEQYF. The CDR3 nucleotides read TGTGCCAGCAGCCAGATTGGAGGGATCAACTACGAGCAGTACTTC. The rearrangement links TRBV3-1 to TRBJ2-7; weak D call: TRBD2 (6 bases). Germline CDR1 LGHDT, CDR2 YNNKEL (reference sequence). The CDR3 contains 15 residues. Trimming took 3 bases from V and 3 from J, leaving 15 bases between them.

The chain joins TRBV18 to TRBJ2-5; D not certain. V was pared by 6 bases and J by 2 bases, with 10 bases between. The CDR3 runs to 13 residues. Germline CDR1 and CDR2: KGHSH and LQKENI. CDR3 DNA sequence: TGTGCCAGCTCGGCGGCGCGACAAGAGACCCAGTACTTC. This codes for CASSAARQETQYF.

Comments on this clonotype: This may be a read error: a much more frequent sequence differs by one nucleotide. The chain employs TRBV29-1 and TRBJ2-7; D is tentatively TRBD1 or TRBD2 (5 bases each). Trimming shortened V by 4 bases and J by 5 bases, and 18 bases separated the two germline ends. Germline lookup yields CDR1 SQVTM and CDR2 ANQGSEA. This CDR3 has 14 residues. CDR3 sequence (DNA): TGCAGCGTTGTGACAGAGGGCCTTACCCACGAGCAGTACTTC. Amino acids: CSVVTEGLTHEQYF.

This clonotype was counted only a few times. The genes are TRBV3-1 and TRBJ2-3, with D unresolved. This CDR3 contains 15 residues. The germline V gene has CDR1 LGHDT and CDR2 YNNKEL (reference sequence). Trimming left V 4 bases short and J 2 bases short, with 13 bases between. The CDR3 here is CASSLVVTNTDTQYF. The CDR3 nucleotides read TGTGCCAGCAGCCTTGTAGTTACAAACACAGATACGCAGTATTTT.

The chain carries TRBV19 and TRBJ2-5; 8 nucleotides align to TRBD1. From germline, CDR1 is LNHDA and CDR2 SQIVND (reference sequence). Germline trimming cut 7 bases from V and 2 bases from J; bases unmatched to any gene: 9. CDR3 length: 15 residues. The CDR3 nucleotides are TGTGCCAGTACCACCGCAGGGGGCGGTCAAGAGACCCAGTACTTC. Amino acids: CASTTAGGGQETQYF.

The rearrangement joins TRBV10-2 to TRBJ2-5; D remains ambiguous. Deletions cut 2 bases from V and 11 bases from J, with 6 bases between. The CDR3 runs to 10 residues. Germline lookup yields CDR1 WSHSY and CDR2 SAAADI. Here the CDR3 DNA reads TGCGCCAGCAGTGAGAACGGGCAGTACTTC. This sequence encodes CASSENGQYF.

About this clonotype itself: The germline gene is not matched at one end of the junction; a read error may be the cause. The chain couples TRBV5-1 to TRBJ2-7, with D perhaps TRBD1 or TRBD2 (5 bases each). Judging by the DNA end, TRBJ2-5 fits better; the J call may be wrong. The CDR3 extends over 16 amino acids. CDR1 SGHRS and CDR2 YFSETQ come from the germline V gene. The DNA of the CDR3 is TGCGCCAACAGCTCGCCAGACCGGGACCTCTGGGAGACCCAGTACTTC. Protein sequence: CANSSPDRDLWETQYF.

The chain joins TRBV24-1 to TRBJ2-2, with D uncertain. Trimming pared 3 bases from V and 7 bases from J, leaving 8 bases between. Germline CDR1 KGHDR, CDR2 SFDVKD. This CDR3 contains 13 residues. The CDR3 nucleotides are TGTGCCACCAGTGATGGCGTCAGCGGGGAGCTGTTTTTT. Amino acid sequence: CATSDGVSGELFF.

The rearrangement joins TRBV3-1 to TRBJ2-1; maybe TRBD2 (6 bases). The CDR3 length is 14 residues. Trimming stripped 0 bases from V and 6 bases from J, with 9 bases between. CDR1 is LGHDT, CDR2 YNNKEL, per germline (reference sequence). CDR3 nucleotides: TGTGCCAGCAGCCAAGAACTAGCAAGCAATGAGCAGTTCTTC. It encodes CASSQELASNEQFF.

The sample holds a few counts of this clonotype. The chain has TRBV18 and TRBJ2-6; D call uncertain. Germline V CDR1 and CDR2: KGHSH, LQKENI. Trimming left V 0 bases short and J 0 bases short, with 12 bases between. The CDR3 extends over 18 amino acids. The CDR3 loop reads CASSPPRSTSSGANVLTF. The CDR3 DNA follows: TGTGCCAGCTCACCACCCCGCAGTACCAGCTCTGGGGCCAACGTCCTGACTTTC.

This clonotype was counted between two and nine times. The chain employs TRBV25-1 and TRBJ1-4; D might be TRBD1 (5 bases). The V end lost 8 bases, the J end lost 5 bases, and 12 bases lay between the germline ends. Germline assignment: CDR1 MGHDK and CDR2 SYGVNS. This CDR3 has 13 residues. The CDR3 DNA follows: TGTGCCAGCGGGTGGGGACCGAATGAAAAACTGTTTTTT. Translation gives CASGWGPNEKLFF.

The chain uses TRBV24-1 and TRBJ2-1; 9 nucleotides agree with TRBD2. CDR3 length: 16 amino acids. With V trimmed by 4 bases and J by 7 bases, 10 bases remained unmatched. CDR1 KGHDR and CDR2 SFDVKD come from the germline V gene. This chain's CDR3 is CATSDDRLAVWNEQFF. CDR3 coding DNA: TGTGCCACCAGTGACGACCGACTAGCGGTGTGGAATGAGCAGTTCTTC.